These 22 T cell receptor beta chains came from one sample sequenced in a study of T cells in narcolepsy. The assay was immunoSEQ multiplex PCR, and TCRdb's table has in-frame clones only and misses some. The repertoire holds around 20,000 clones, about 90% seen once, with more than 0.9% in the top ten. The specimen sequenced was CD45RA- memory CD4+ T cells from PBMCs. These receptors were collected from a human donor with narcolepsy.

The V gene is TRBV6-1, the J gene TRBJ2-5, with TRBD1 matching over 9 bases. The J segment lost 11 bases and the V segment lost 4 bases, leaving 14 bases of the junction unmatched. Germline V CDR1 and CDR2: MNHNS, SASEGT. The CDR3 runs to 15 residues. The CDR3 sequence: CASSGTGGPPGEQYF. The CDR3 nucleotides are TGTGCCAGCAGTGGAACAGGGGGCCCTCCAGGGGAGCAGTACTTC.

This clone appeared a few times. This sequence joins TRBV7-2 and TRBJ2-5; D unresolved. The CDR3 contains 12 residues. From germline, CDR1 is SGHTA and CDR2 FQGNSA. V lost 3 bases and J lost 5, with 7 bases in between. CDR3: CASSFPRETQYF. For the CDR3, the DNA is TGTGCCAGCAGCTTCCCTAGGGAGACCCAGTACTTC.

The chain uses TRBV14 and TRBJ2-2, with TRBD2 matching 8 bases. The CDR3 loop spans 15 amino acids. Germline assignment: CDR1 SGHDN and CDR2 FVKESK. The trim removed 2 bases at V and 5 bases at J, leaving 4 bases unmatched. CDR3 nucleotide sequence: TGTGCCAGCAGCCAAACAGGGACTAGGACCGGGGAGCTGTTTTTT. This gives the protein CASSQTGTRTGELFF.

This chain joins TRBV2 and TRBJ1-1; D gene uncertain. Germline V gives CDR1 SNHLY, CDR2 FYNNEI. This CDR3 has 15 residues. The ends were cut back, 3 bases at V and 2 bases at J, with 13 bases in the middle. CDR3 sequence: CASSENLAGNTEAFF. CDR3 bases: TGTGCCAGCAGTGAGAATTTGGCAGGCAACACTGAAGCTTTCTTT.

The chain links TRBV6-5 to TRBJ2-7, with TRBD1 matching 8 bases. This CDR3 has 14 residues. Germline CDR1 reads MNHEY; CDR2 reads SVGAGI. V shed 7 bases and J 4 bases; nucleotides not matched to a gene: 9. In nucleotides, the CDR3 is TGTGCCAGCACCCCCCCCGACAGGGGATACGAGCAGTACTTC. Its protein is CASTPPDRGYEQYF.

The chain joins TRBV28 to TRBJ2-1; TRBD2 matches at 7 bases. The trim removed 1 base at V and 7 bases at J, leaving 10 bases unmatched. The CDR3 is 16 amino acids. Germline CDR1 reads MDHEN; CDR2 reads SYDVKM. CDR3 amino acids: CASSLSGLEGRNEQFF. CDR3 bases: TGTGCCAGCAGTTTATCTGGACTAGAGGGCAGGAATGAGCAGTTCTTC.

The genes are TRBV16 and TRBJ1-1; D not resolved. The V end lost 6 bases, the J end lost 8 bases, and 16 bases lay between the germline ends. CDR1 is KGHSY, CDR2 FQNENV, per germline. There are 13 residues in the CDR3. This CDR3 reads CASSPIPWGEAFF. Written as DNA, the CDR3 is TGTGCCAGCAGTCCCATCCCTTGGGGAGAAGCTTTCTTT.

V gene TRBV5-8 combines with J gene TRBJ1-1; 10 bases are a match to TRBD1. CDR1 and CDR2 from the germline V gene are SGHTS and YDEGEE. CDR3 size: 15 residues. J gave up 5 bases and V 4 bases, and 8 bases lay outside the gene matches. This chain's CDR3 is CASSRRQGAGTEAFF. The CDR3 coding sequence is TGTGCCAGCAGCCGACGACAGGGGGCGGGAACTGAAGCTTTCTTT. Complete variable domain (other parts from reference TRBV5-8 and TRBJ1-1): EAGVTQSPTHLIKTRGQQATLRCSPISGHTSVYWYQQALGLGLQFLLWYDEGEERNRGNFPPRFSGRQFPNYSSELNVNALELEDSALYLCASSRRQGAGTEAFFGQGTRLTVV.

CDR3 in amino acids: CASSLIAGSGQYF. DNA of the CDR3: TGTGCCAGCAGCTTAATAGCCGGGTCGGGGCAGTACTTC. This chain links TRBV11-3 with TRBJ2-7; D not certain. CDR1 and CDR2 from the germline V gene are SGHNT and YENEEA. The CDR3 contains 13 residues. V lost 2 bases, J lost 9 bases, and 14 bases lay in between.

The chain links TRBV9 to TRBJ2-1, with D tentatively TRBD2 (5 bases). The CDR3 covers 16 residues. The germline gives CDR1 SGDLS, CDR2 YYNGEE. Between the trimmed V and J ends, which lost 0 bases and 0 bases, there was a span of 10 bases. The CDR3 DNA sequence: TGTGCCAGCAGCGTAGAGGGCACTAGCTCCTACAATGAGCAGTTCTTC. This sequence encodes CASSVEGTSSYNEQFF.

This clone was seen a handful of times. CDR3 residues: CASSRLRPGPYEQYF. The DNA of the CDR3 is TGTGCCAGCAGCCGACTTCGCCCAGGCCCCTACGAGCAGTACTTC. The gene calls are TRBV27 and TRBJ2-7; no clear D. The germline V and J ends were trimmed by 6 bases and 2 bases, with 17 bases remaining between them. The CDR3 is 15 amino acids. CDR1 is MNHEY and CDR2 is SMNVEV in the germline V gene (reference sequence).

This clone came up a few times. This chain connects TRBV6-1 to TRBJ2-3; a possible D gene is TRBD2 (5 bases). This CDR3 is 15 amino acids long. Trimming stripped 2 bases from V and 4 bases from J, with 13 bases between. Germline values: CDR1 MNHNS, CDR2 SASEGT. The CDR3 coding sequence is TGTGCCAGCAGTGAAACAGCGGTTAGGGCAGATACGCAGTATTTT. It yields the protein CASSETAVRADTQYF.

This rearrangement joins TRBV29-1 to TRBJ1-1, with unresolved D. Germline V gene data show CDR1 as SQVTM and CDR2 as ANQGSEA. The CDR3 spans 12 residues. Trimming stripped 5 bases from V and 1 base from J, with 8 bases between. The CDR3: CSVLRGNTEAFF. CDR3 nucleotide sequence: TGCAGCGTTCTAAGAGGGAACACTGAAGCTTTCTTT.

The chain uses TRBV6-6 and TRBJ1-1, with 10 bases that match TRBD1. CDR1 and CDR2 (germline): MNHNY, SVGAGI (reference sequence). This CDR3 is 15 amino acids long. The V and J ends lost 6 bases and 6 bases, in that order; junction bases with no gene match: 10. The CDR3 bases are TGTGCCAGCAGGCGGGAGGGACAGGGGAAATCTGAAGCTTTCTTT. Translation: CASRREGQGKSEAFF.

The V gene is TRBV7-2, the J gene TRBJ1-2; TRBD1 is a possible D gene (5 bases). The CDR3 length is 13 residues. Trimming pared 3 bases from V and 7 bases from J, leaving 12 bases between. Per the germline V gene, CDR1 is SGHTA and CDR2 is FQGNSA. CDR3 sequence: CASSFRQTSGYTF. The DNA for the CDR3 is TGTGCCAGCAGCTTTCGACAGACTAGTGGCTACACCTTC.

The CDR3 loop is CASSQGLSAETQYF. The CDR3 DNA follows: TGTGCCAGCAGTCAAGGACTCTCAGCGGAGACCCAGTACTTC. The rearrangement links TRBV6-5 to TRBJ2-5; the D gene is possibly TRBD2 (5 bases). The CDR3 spans 14 residues. The germline V gene has CDR1 MNHEY and CDR2 SVGAGI. V was pared by 5 bases and J by 5 bases, with 15 bases between.

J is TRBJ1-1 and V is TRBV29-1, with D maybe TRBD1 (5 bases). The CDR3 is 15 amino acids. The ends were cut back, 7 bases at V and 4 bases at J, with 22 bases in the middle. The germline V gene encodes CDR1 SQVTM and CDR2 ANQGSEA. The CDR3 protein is CSASQGGLDSTEAFF. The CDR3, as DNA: TGCAGCGCGAGCCAGGGAGGATTAGATTCCACTGAAGCTTTCTTT.

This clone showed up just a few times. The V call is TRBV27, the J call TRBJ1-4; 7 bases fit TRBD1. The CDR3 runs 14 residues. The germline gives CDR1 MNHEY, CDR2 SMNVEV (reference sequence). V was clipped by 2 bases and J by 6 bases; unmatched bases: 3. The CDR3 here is CASSLNRGDEKLFF. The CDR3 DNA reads TGTGCCAGCAGTTTAAACAGGGGTGATGAAAAACTGTTTTTT.

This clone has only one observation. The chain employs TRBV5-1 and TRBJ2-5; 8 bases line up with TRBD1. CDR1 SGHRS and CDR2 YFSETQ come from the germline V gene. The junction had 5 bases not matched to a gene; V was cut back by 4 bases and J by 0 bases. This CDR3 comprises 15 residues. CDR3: CASSPRDRHQETQYF. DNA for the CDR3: TGCGCCAGCAGCCCACGGGACAGGCACCAAGAGACCCAGTACTTC.

In DNA, the CDR3 is TGTGCCAGCAGCTTAGGACCCAACAATGAGCAGTTCTTC. Protein sequence: CASSLGPNNEQFF. V usage is TRBV7-2 and J usage is TRBJ2-1; unclear D gene. CDR3 length equals 13 residues. V lost 1 base and J 5 bases, leaving 6 bases between the germline ends. CDR1 and CDR2 (germline): SGHTA, FQGNSA.

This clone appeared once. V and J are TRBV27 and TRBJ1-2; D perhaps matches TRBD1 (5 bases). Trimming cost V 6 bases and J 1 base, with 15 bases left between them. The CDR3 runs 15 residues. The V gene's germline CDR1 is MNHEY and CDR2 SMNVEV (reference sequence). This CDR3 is CASSPSGGVNYGYTF. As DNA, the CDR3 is TGTGCCAGCAGCCCCTCGGGGGGAGTTAACTATGGCTACACCTTC.

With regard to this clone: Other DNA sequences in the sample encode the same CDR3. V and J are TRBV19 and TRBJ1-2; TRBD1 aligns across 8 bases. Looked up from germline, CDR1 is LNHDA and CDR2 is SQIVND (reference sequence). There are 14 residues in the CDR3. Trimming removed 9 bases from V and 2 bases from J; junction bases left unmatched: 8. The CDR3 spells CASSETGANYGYTF. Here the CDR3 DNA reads TGTGCCAGCAGTGAGACAGGGGCAAACTATGGCTACACCTTC.